This entry lists 26 T cell receptor beta chains sequenced from one sample in a study of blood T cell repertoires in COVID-19. This table comes from immunoSEQ multiplex PCR, and its TCRdb copy is limited to in-frame clones, with some not included. The sample yields some 300,000 clones, around 90% seen once. Material: peripheral blood. The origin of the receptors is a man between 65 and 85 years old with acute or convalescent COVID-19.

V usage is TRBV28 and J usage is TRBJ1-3; 7 positions match TRBD1. This CDR3 region has 16 residues. The germline gives CDR1 MDHEN, CDR2 SYDVKM. V lost 2 bases, J lost 2 bases, and 6 bases stayed unmatched. CDR3 coding DNA: TGTGCCAGCAGTTTAGCCGGGACAGTAACTGGAAACACCATATATTTT. Its translation: CASSLAGTVTGNTIYF.

Note on this clone: The sample contains more than one DNA sequence encoding this CDR3. V usage is TRBV18 and J usage is TRBJ1-1, with a weak D call TRBD1 (5 bases). The CDR3 spans 13 residues. Germline assignment: CDR1 KGHSH and CDR2 LQKENI. Trimming shortened V by 6 bases and J by 1 base, and 9 bases separated the two germline ends. The CDR3 here is CASSQDRNTEAFF. The CDR3 DNA is TGTGCCAGCTCGCAAGACAGGAACACTGAAGCTTTCTTT.

This chain links TRBV19 with TRBJ2-2, with 7 nucleotides matching TRBD1. Germline-derived CDR1 and CDR2 are LNHDA and SQIVND (reference sequence). Trimming cost V 9 bases and J 1 base; bases outside gene matches: 11. This CDR3 contains 16 residues. CDR3 DNA: TGTGCCAGCACCAGACAGGGTCTACGGAACACCGGGGAGCTGTTTTTT. Translation gives CASTRQGLRNTGELFF.

The sample holds one count of this clone. This chain connects TRBV10-3 to TRBJ1-5, with 10 bases fitting TRBD1. The germline gives CDR1 ENHRY, CDR2 SYGVKD. CDR3 length: 14 amino acids. V shed 6 bases, J shed 5 bases, and the junction held 4 bases outside the gene matches. CDR3 sequence (DNA): TGTGCCATCAGCCAGGGACAGGGGCATCAGCCCCAGCATTTT. Translating it yields CAISQGQGHQPQHF.

The chain recombines TRBV5-1 with TRBJ2-3, with 7 bases that match TRBD1. This CDR3 has 14 amino acids. Germline values: CDR1 SGHRS, CDR2 YFSETQ. The ends lost 4 bases at V and 4 bases at J; junction bases unmatched: 6. The CDR3 sequence: CASSIGQVADTQYF. As DNA, the CDR3 is TGCGCCAGCAGCATCGGACAGGTGGCAGATACGCAGTATTTT.

The chain couples TRBV5-1 to TRBJ2-5, with D perhaps TRBD1 (5 bases). V gave up 2 bases and J gave up 5 bases, with 13 bases separating them. This CDR3 has 14 amino acids. Germline CDR1 reads SGHRS; CDR2 reads YFSETQ. As DNA, the CDR3 is TGCGCCAGCAGCTTCAGACAGTTTCAGGAGACCCAGTACTTC. Its translation: CASSFRQFQETQYF.

The chain is built from TRBV5-4 and TRBJ1-3; no definite D call. The germline gives CDR1 SGHNT, CDR2 YYREEE (reference sequence). V lost 4 bases, J lost 0 bases, and 8 bases lay in between. The CDR3 has 14 residues. For the CDR3, the DNA is TGTGCCAGCAGCCCCGGGAGCTCTGGAAACACCATATATTTT. Protein product: CASSPGSSGNTIYF. The full variable domain, in which reference TRBV5-4 and TRBJ1-3 provide the parts outside the CDR3, is ETGVTQSPTHLIKTRGQQVTLRCSSQSGHNTVSWYQQALGQGPQFIFQYYREEENGRGNFPPRFSGLQFPNYSSELNVNALELDDSALYLCASSPGSSGNTIYFGEGSWLTVV.

This clone was counted between two and nine times. The chain couples TRBV4-2 to TRBJ1-1; 9 bases are a match to TRBD1. V lost 4 bases, J lost 7 bases, and 16 bases stayed unmatched. The germline V gene has CDR1 LGHNA and CDR2 YNFKEQ. This CDR3 contains 17 residues. This CDR3 reads CASSRTFRDRAYNEAFF. The CDR3 DNA sequence: TGTGCCAGCAGCCGGACCTTCCGGGACAGGGCTTATAATGAAGCTTTCTTT.

The CDR3 reads CASSTNRVSTIYF. DNA of the CDR3: TGTGCCAGCAGCACTAACAGGGTGAGCACCATATATTTT. This chain connects TRBV5-5 to TRBJ1-3; weak D call: TRBD1 (6 bases). V dropped 4 bases and J dropped 9 bases, with 14 bases sitting between them. CDR3 length equals 13 residues. Germline CDR1 reads SGHKS; CDR2 reads YYEKEE (reference sequence).

This sequence joins TRBV27 and TRBJ2-7; D possibly corresponds to TRBD2 (6 bases). This CDR3 has 14 amino acids. The V gene's germline CDR1 is MNHEY and CDR2 SMNVEV (reference sequence). With 2 bases removed from V and 1 base from J, the gap between germline ends came to 9 bases. CDR3 amino acids: CASSLAGRSYEQYF. DNA for the CDR3: TGTGCCAGCAGTTTAGCGGGGAGATCCTACGAGCAGTACTTC.

This sequence joins TRBV5-1 and TRBJ2-3; no reliable D call. CDR3 length: 14 residues. Between the trimmed V and J ends, which lost 6 bases and 4 bases, there was a span of 15 bases. Per the germline V gene, CDR1 is SGHRS and CDR2 is YFSETQ. CDR3 in amino acids: CASTRRRLADTQYF. As DNA, the CDR3 is TGCGCCAGCACCCGACGGCGGCTGGCAGATACGCAGTATTTT.

This chain connects TRBV10-3 to TRBJ1-6, with 8 bases matching TRBD1. After removal of 6 bases from V and 5 bases from J, the junction contained 9 bases not matched to a gene. Germline V gene lookup returns CDR1 ENHRY and CDR2 SYGVKD. The CDR3 loop spans 16 amino acids. The CDR3 protein is CAISRQGSENNSPLHF. As DNA, the CDR3 is TGTGCCATCAGCCGACAGGGGAGCGAAAATAATTCACCCCTCCACTTT.

V and J are TRBV10-3 and TRBJ2-7; 9 nucleotides align to TRBD2. The V gene end was trimmed by 0 bases and the J gene end by 4 bases; junction bases not matched to a gene: 7. Germline V gives CDR1 ENHRY, CDR2 SYGVKD. The CDR3 contains 16 residues. The CDR3 loop is CAISESYLAGGYEQYF. The CDR3 nucleotides read TGTGCCATCAGTGAGTCGTATTTGGCGGGAGGGTACGAGCAGTACTTC.

DNA for the CDR3: TGTGCCAGCAGCTTTGGCAGCGGGCGAAGCTCCTACAATGAGCAGTTCTTC. Encoded protein: CASSFGSGRSSYNEQFF. The V call is TRBV7-8, the J call TRBJ2-1; D may be TRBD2 (6 bases). Trimming cost V 3 bases and J 0 bases, with 15 bases left between them. The CDR3 is 17 residues long. The germline V gene encodes CDR1 SGHVS and CDR2 FQNEAQ.

The genes are TRBV2 and TRBJ1-2; 9 bases fit TRBD1. The CDR3 has 13 amino acids. Germline V gene sequence: CDR1 SNHLY, CDR2 FYNNEI. The V segment lost 6 bases and the J segment 4 bases; nucleotides outside the gene matches: 3. The CDR3 bases are TGTGCCAGCAGAGAGACAGGGGGCTATGGCTACACCTTC. Its translation is CASRETGGYGYTF.

V gene TRBV11-2 combines with J gene TRBJ2-3; D remains unclear. There are 15 residues in the CDR3. Between the trimmed V and J ends, which lost 6 bases and 4 bases, there was a span of 17 bases. The germline V gene has CDR1 SGHAT and CDR2 FQNNGV. The CDR3 region is CASSLSGPPADTQYF. In DNA form, the CDR3 reads TGTGCCAGCAGTCTCTCTGGCCCTCCCGCAGATACGCAGTATTTT.

This sequence joins TRBV6-2 or TRBV6-3 and TRBJ1-1; no firm D call. CDR1 and CDR2 from the germline V gene are MNHEY and SVGEGT. The CDR3 is 13 residues long. Trimming took off 2 bases at V and 1 base at J, with 5 bases between the two ends. The CDR3 DNA sequence: TGTGCCAGCAGTTACACACAGAACACTGAAGCTTTCTTT. It yields the protein CASSYTQNTEAFF.

The V call is TRBV15, the J call TRBJ2-5, with 9 bases lining up with TRBD1. Germline V gene sequence: CDR1 LNHNV, CDR2 YYDKDF (reference sequence). There are 16 residues in the CDR3. Trimming removed 3 bases from V and 1 base from J; junction bases left unmatched: 6. The CDR3 DNA reads as TGTGCCACCAGCAGGAAACAGGGGGCCCTCCAAGAGACCCAGTACTTC. Protein product: CATSRKQGALQETQYF.

The chain has TRBV2 and TRBJ1-2; D uncertain. Germline V gene sequence: CDR1 SNHLY, CDR2 FYNNEI. The V end was cut by 8 bases, the J end by 4 bases, with 14 bases between. CDR3 length equals 13 residues. The CDR3 sequence: CASGQDTAYGYTF. Written as DNA, the CDR3 is TGTGCCAGCGGCCAAGACACAGCCTATGGCTACACCTTC. The full variable domain, in which reference TRBV2 and TRBJ1-2 provide the parts outside the CDR3, is EPEVTQTPSHQVTQMGQEVILRCVPISNHLYFYWYRQILGQKVEFLVSFYNNEISEKSEIFDDQFSVERPDGSNFTLKIRSTKLEDSAMYFCASGQDTAYGYTFGSGTRLTVV.

This clone was recorded only once. The V and J genes are TRBV19 and TRBJ1-2; the D gene is possibly TRBD1 (5 bases). Germline values: CDR1 LNHDA, CDR2 SQIVND (reference sequence). Trimming removed 5 bases from V and 2 bases from J, with 9 bases in between. The length of the CDR3 is 13 residues. CDR3 in DNA: TGTGCCAGTAGTCTGGGGCGCAACTATGGCTACACCTTC. Its protein product is CASSLGRNYGYTF.

This clone was seen a single time. The DNA of the CDR3 is TGTGCCAGCAGCGTAGGAGCAGGGGCCTACACAGATACGCAGTATTTT. This translates into CASSVGAGAYTDTQYF. The chain joins TRBV9 to TRBJ2-3, with D tentatively TRBD1 (6 bases). This CDR3 has 16 amino acids. Between the trimmed V and J ends, which lost 0 bases and 2 bases, there was a span of 13 bases. Germline CDR1 SGDLS, CDR2 YYNGEE.

The chain recombines TRBV19 with TRBJ2-1; D may be TRBD2 (6 bases). V gave up 8 bases and J gave up 10 bases, with 21 bases separating them. CDR3 size: 14 residues. Germline V gives CDR1 LNHDA, CDR2 SQIVND (reference sequence). CDR3 residues: CASRGTGRLVEQFF. In DNA form, the CDR3 reads TGTGCCAGTCGCGGGACCGGGCGGTTAGTGGAGCAGTTCTTC.

CDR3 sequence (DNA): TGTGCCAGCAGCGTAGGCCCAGGGGAATATGGCTACACCTTC. Its protein is CASSVGPGEYGYTF. The V and J genes are TRBV9 and TRBJ1-2, with TRBD1 as a possible D gene (6 bases). CDR1 and CDR2 (germline): SGDLS, YYNGEE. Trimming pared 0 bases from V and 5 bases from J, leaving 11 bases between. The CDR3 sequence is 14 residues long.

The genes are TRBV4-3 and TRBJ1-6, with 11 bases lining up with TRBD1. This CDR3 is 16 amino acids long. Germline assignment: CDR1 LGHNA and CDR2 YSLEER. Trimming at V came to 5 bases and at J to 9 bases, leaving 9 bases not matched to a gene. DNA of the CDR3: TGCGCCAGCAGCACCCTAGCAGGGACAGGGGGTTCACCCCTCCACTTT. As protein: CASSTLAGTGGSPLHF.

The chain has TRBV3-1 (or the pseudogene TRBV3-2) and TRBJ2-7, with 9 nucleotides matching TRBD1. The CDR3 has 14 residues. Germline V gene sequence: CDR1 LGHDT, CDR2 YNNKEL (reference sequence). Germline trimming cut 5 bases from V and 1 base from J; bases unmatched to any gene: 3. The CDR3 coding sequence is TGTGCCAGCAGCAAACAGGGGGCTTCCTACGAGCAGTACTTC. Its protein product is CASSKQGASYEQYF.

The gene calls are TRBV27 and TRBJ1-4; a weak D match, TRBD1 (5 bases). Trimming removed 9 bases at V and 5 bases at J, with 19 bases between. The length of the CDR3 is 15 residues. Germline values: CDR1 MNHEY, CDR2 SMNVEV (reference sequence). This CDR3 is CASPRAVPRNEKLFF. For the CDR3, the DNA is TGTGCCAGTCCCAGGGCGGTTCCGCGGAATGAAAAACTGTTTTTT.